This T cell receptor beta chain derives from a study of regulatory T cells in long-lasting Graves disease listed by TCRdb under 2021. For the wider study: In the newly diagnosed Graves' disease group, patients had been taking antithyroid drugs for less than 3 months. A total of 33 samples were covered by TCR sequencing, comprising some 13 persistent and around 20 newly diagnosed Graves' disease patients. The study was conducted in China and was registered as a clinical trial. This study used TCR sequencing and RNA sequencing of peripheral blood to compare persistent Graves' disease patients against newly diagnosed Graves' disease patients.

General conclusions and limits of the study: Sequencing and analysis were restricted to the TCR beta chain. Lower TCR Shannon entropy and fewer highly expanded clones were observed in persistent Graves' disease patients than in newly diagnosed patients, which suggested clonal expansion. Persistent patients shared more public clonotypes among themselves (roughly 2,700) than newly diagnosed patients did (roughly 920). TRBV28, TRBJ1-2 and TRBJ2-5 were preferentially used in persistent disease, while TRBV20-1 and TRBJ2-1 were favored in newly diagnosed disease. As a limitation, the authors acknowledged that the small sample size may reduce accuracy. Only peripheral blood was studied, because thyroid tissue, the primary lesion, was inaccessible.

On this clonotype itself: What antigen it recognizes has not been identified. No qualities accompany the bases; no much larger clone lies one base away.

CDR1 and CDR2 are read off the germline V gene (reference sequence) as LGHDT and YNNKEL. V lost 1 base and J lost 1 base; the stretch between them is 5 bases long. The CDR3, from cysteine to phenylalanine, totals 14 residues. Here the CDR3 DNA is all that survives: 42 bases in frame from base 1. Libraries were made using multiplex PCR. The data were produced on an Illumina HiSeq 4000. To build TCR beta libraries, CDR3 regions were amplified by Arm-PCR using iRepertoire HTBI primers. PCR products were gel purified before sequencing. Under the source paper's analysis protocol: Across samples, around 58 TRBV and roughly 15 TRBJ segments were identified and used for gene usage analysis of CDR3 amino acid clonotypes. Filtered high-quality paired reads were merged into contigs using COPE and FqMerger. BLAST was used to align contigs to the IMGT TRBV, TRBD and TRBJ reference genes, and CDR3 was defined following IMGT. Highly expanded clones were defined as clonotypes with a frequency above 0.1%. Repertoire diversity was measured by Shannon entropy, and V-J evenness by the Gini coefficient. Clonotypes shared by more than one individual were considered public. TCRdb trimmed the raw reads at Q25, called clones with MiXCR and kept productive beta chains. Here each entry gathers all rows of one CDR3 protein and keeps the most common genes and DNA. These V and J calls rely on TCRdb rather than the paper's analysis. Present in this sample are over 400,000 distinct CDR3 sequences, 11% to 15% of which were seen just once. The ten largest clones capture approximately 17% of the sample.

This specimen's time point label, per the study, means: newly diagnosed GD, antithyroid drugs for less than 3 months. RNA was extracted from PBMCs in TRIzol for both TCR sequencing and RNA sequencing. The diagnosis of Graves' disease followed American Thyroid Association guidelines. Patients were recruited from an endocrinology department in Xi'an, China. Each patient gave around 9 milliliters of peripheral blood, collected in an EDTA anticoagulant tube. Ficoll Paque Plus density gradient separation was used to isolate PBMCs, and no further T cell sorting was performed. An Agilent 2100 Bioanalyzer and agarose gel were used to assess RNA quality, and a NanoDrop 2000 was used to measure RNA concentration. The sample was also reused in another study, on T cells in Graves' hyperthyroidism and ophthalmopathy. The other study reports the following: Stable Graves' hyperthyroidism was defined as no progression to ophthalmopathy during 18 months of follow-up. The hyperthyroidism patients were between 18 and 65 years old and newly diagnosed, with a disease duration of less than 2 months. Exclusion was applied to patients with uncontrolled infections, other autoimmune diseases, pregnancy or lactation. Diagnoses relied on clinical symptoms, serum thyroxine and TRAb, thyroid ultrasound and orbital computed tomography. A first-round RT-PCR of the TCR CDR3 used the HTBI primer set with the Qiagen OneStep RT-PCR kit. Most expanded thyroid clonotypes (frequency above 0.001) were also found in blood, which suggests that blood repertoires may mirror thyroid immune responses. A model built on a 13 V-J signature distinguished ophthalmopathy from stable hyperthyroidism, reaching around 87% sensitivity and 81% to 83% specificity in cross-validation and 80%/75% in testing. In validation, the model predicted progression to ophthalmopathy a median of about 5.9 months before onset, with over 60% sensitivity and nearly 75% specificity. A discovery cohort of about a hundred patients, approximately 44 with Graves' ophthalmopathy and 55 to 60 with stable Graves' hyperthyroidism, was used to find distinguishing TCR V-J signatures. An independent validation cohort of under 20 hyperthyroidism patients and 17 patients who later progressed to ophthalmopathy tested prospective prediction of ophthalmopathy. For training and testing, the 100 or so patients in the discovery cohort were randomly divided in a 7:3 ratio. The study also compared thyroid tissue and blood T-cell repertoires from over 5 Graves' hyperthyroidism patients. After sampling, hyperthyroidism patients received methimazole starting at 30 mg daily, and ophthalmopathy patients received high-dose intravenous methylprednisolone. The libraries were constructed in a second round of multiplex PCR and then size-selected and purified. Sequencing of the libraries was done on an Illumina HiSeq2000 using paired-end 100 bp reads. SOAPnuke was used to process the raw data, throwing out any read that contained adapters or uncalled bases, had a mean Phred below 15, or lacked an exact constant-primer or identifier match. High-quality paired reads were merged using COPE v1.2.5, and each unique nucleotide sequence was defined as a clonotype. Clonotypes were aligned to IMGT TRBV, TRBD and TRBJ reference segments using MiTCR v1.1. The analysis included only V-J combinations with a frequency above 0.0001, which together covered 99.2% of the repertoires. A TCS score was defined as the ratio of F50 (clonal expansion) to E x V (chaos), with BLOSUM62-based TCRdist applied between CDR3 peptides within each V-J. Welch's t-statistics and random forest reduced roughly 530 V-J features to roughly 13, which were used in a naive Bayes classifier (R e1071). No statistical method was used to fix the sample size in advance, and group allocation was not hidden from the investigators. The paper describes TCR Vbeta CDR3 sequencing of 135 peripheral blood samples, made up of 43 ophthalmopathy patients, 70 to 75 hyperthyroidism patients and some 17 progressor patients.

The receptor's source is a woman between 50 and 59 years old with Graves disease. Donor details come from another sample of the same person, matched by shared clones. The starting material was peripheral blood mononuclear cells (PBMCs), obtained at new diagnosis, from a patient treated with antithyroid drugs. The chain joins TRBV3-1 to TRBJ1-3; the D gene assignment is ambiguous. The bases read TGTGCCAGCAGCCAAGTCCAGTCTGGAAACACCATATATTTT. It translates as CASSQVQSGNTIYF.